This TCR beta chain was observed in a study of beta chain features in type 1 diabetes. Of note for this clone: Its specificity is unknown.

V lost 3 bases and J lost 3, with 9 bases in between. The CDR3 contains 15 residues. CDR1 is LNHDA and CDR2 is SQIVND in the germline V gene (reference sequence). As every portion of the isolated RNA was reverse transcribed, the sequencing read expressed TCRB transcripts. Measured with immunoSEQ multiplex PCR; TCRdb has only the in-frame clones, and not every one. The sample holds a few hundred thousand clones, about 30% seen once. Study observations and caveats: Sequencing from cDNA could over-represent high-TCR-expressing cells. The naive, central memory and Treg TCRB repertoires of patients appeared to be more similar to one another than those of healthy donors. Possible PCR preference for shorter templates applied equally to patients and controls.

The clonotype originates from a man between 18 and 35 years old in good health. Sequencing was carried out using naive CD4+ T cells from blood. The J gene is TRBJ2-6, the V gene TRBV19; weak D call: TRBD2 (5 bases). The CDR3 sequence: CASSIFGGGANVLTF. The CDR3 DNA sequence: TGTGCCAGTAGTATTTTTGGAGGTGGGGCCAACGTCCTGACTTTC.